These 31 T cell receptor beta chains were sequenced from one sample in a study of radiotherapy plus CTLA-4 blockade in lung cancer. Profiled with immunoSEQ multiplex PCR; TCRdb holds only in-frame clones, not every one. The sample has 80,000 to 100,000 clones, 65% to 85% seen once; the top ten hold around 2.7%. Sequencing was performed on peripheral blood, taken from a patient treated with radiotherapy plus ipilimumab. The receptors stem from a human donor with non-small cell lung cancer who had a partial response to radiotherapy plus ipilimumab. Some clones in this sample may be carry-over from other donors' samples.

The sample holds one count of this clone. This rearrangement joins TRBV2 to TRBJ2-7, with TRBD1 matching over 7 bases. Germline V gives CDR1 SNHLY, CDR2 FYNNEI. V shed 8 bases and J 4 bases; nucleotides not matched to a gene: 11. This CDR3 spans 14 amino acids. The CDR3 spells CASAGQVGGYEQYF. Written as DNA, the CDR3 is TGTGCCAGCGCCGGACAGGTTGGGGGTTACGAGCAGTACTTC.

This clone was counted a few times. The chain joins TRBV6-5 to TRBJ2-2; TRBD1 might be the D (6 bases). The CDR3 runs to 15 residues. V was clipped by 6 bases and J by 1 base, with 12 bases between them. CDR1 and CDR2 (germline): MNHEY, SVGAGI. The CDR3 DNA sequence: TGTGCCAGCAGGGCGCAGGGGTGGAACACCGGGGAGCTGTTTTTT. Translated, it gives CASRAQGWNTGELFF.

J is TRBJ2-3 and V is TRBV5-1, with TRBD2 matching over 8 bases. The CDR3 runs to 15 residues. Germline CDR1 is SGHRS and CDR2 is YFSETQ. Trimming took 3 bases from V and 3 from J; bases not matched to a gene: 6. The CDR3 coding sequence is TGCGCCAGCAGCTCGGGACTAGGAGGAACAGATACGCAGTATTTT. As protein: CASSSGLGGTDTQYF.

A few counts support this clone. CDR3 coding DNA: TGTGCCAGCAGTTACTCTTCAGTCACGAACACCGGGGAGCTGTTTTTT. Its translation: CASSYSSVTNTGELFF. V and J are TRBV6-5 and TRBJ2-2; D is unresolved. The CDR3 has 16 residues. Trimming left V 0 bases short and J 0 bases short, with 8 bases between. Germline V CDR1 and CDR2: MNHEY, SVGAGI.

V gene TRBV6-1 combines with J gene TRBJ1-6; perhaps TRBD1 as D (5 bases). Trimming took off 0 bases at V and 5 bases at J, with 8 bases between the two ends. In germline, CDR1 is MNHNS, CDR2 SASEGT. There are 15 residues in the CDR3. In DNA, the CDR3 is TGTGCCAGCAGTGAAGCTGGGGCCGATAATTCACCCCTCCACTTT. It encodes CASSEAGADNSPLHF.

The chain is built from TRBV20-1 and TRBJ2-1; D might be TRBD1 (5 bases). The germline V and J ends were trimmed by 6 bases and 8 bases, with 11 bases remaining between them. There are 11 residues in the CDR3. CDR1 is DFQATT, CDR2 SNEGSKA, per germline (reference sequence). The DNA for the CDR3 is TGCAGTGCCCGCAGGGTGGATGAGCAGTTCTTC. This sequence encodes CSARRVDEQFF.

The chain couples TRBV6-5 to TRBJ2-5; TRBD2 matches at 7 bases. Germline CDR1 MNHEY, CDR2 SVGAGI. The CDR3 loop spans 15 amino acids. The V gene end was trimmed by 0 bases and the J gene end by 5 bases; junction bases not matched to a gene: 6. The CDR3: CASSYSGRREETQYF. CDR3 in DNA: TGTGCCAGCAGTTACTCAGGGAGGCGGGAGGAGACCCAGTACTTC.

The chain has TRBV11-1 and TRBJ2-7; 9 bases align to TRBD1. CDR1 SGHAT and CDR2 FQDESV come from the germline V gene (reference sequence). CDR3 size: 17 residues. Trimming removed 4 bases from V and 2 bases from J; junction bases left unmatched: 12. CDR3 amino acids: CASSSVTGTGFPYEQYF. In DNA form, the CDR3 reads TGTGCCAGCAGCTCAGTAACCGGGACAGGGTTTCCCTACGAGCAGTACTTC.

This chain links TRBV18 with TRBJ2-2; D is undetermined. The germline V gene has CDR1 KGHSH and CDR2 LQKENI. Between the trimmed V and J ends, which lost 3 bases and 1 base, there was a span of 9 bases. This CDR3 is 15 amino acids long. The DNA for the CDR3 is TGTGCCAGCTCACCTTATACAAGGAACACCGGGGAGCTGTTTTTT. Translation: CASSPYTRNTGELFF.

The gene calls are TRBV6-1 and TRBJ1-2; possible D gene TRBD1, 5 bases. Trimming stripped 1 base from V and 5 bases from J, with 8 bases between. CDR3 length: 13 residues. Germline values: CDR1 MNHNS, CDR2 SASEGT. The CDR3, as DNA: TGTGCCAGCAGTGAAGTCAGGGAATATGGCTACACCTTC. Translated, it gives CASSEVREYGYTF.

The chain uses TRBV7-3 and TRBJ2-1; TRBD2 matches at 7 bases. Looked up from germline, CDR1 is SGHTA and CDR2 is FQGTGA. This CDR3 is built from 17 residues. Trimming at V came to 1 base and at J to 6 bases, leaving 12 bases not matched to a gene. The CDR3 region is CASSLRRERYGANEQFF. For the CDR3, the DNA is TGTGCCAGCAGCTTAAGGCGGGAGCGTTACGGGGCCAATGAGCAGTTCTTC.

In this sample, this clone turned up a few times. V and J are TRBV2 and TRBJ2-7; maybe TRBD2 (5 bases). The V gene lost 7 bases and the J gene lost 2 bases, with 15 bases spanning the gap. Per the germline V gene, CDR1 is SNHLY and CDR2 is FYNNEI. The CDR3 spans 14 residues. The CDR3 sequence is CASTIRETAYEQYF. The CDR3 DNA follows: TGTGCCAGCACTATACGGGAAACAGCCTACGAGCAGTACTTC. Full variable domain (remainder filled in from reference TRBV2 and TRBJ2-7): EPEVTQTPSHQVTQMGQEVILRCVPISNHLYFYWYRQILGQKVEFLVSFYNNEISEKSEIFDDQFSVERPDGSNFTLKIRSTKLEDSAMYFCASTIRETAYEQYFGPGTRLTVT.

This clone occurred a few times. The chain joins TRBV7-9 to TRBJ2-1, with 10 bases identical to TRBD2. The V and J ends lost 5 bases and 15 bases, in that order; junction bases with no gene match: 22. CDR1 SEHNR and CDR2 FQNEAQ come from the germline V gene (reference sequence). CDR3 length equals 17 residues. CDR3 DNA sequence: TGTGCCAGCAGCCCACTTTCCCTCCTAGCGGGGGTCCTACCCCCGTTCTTC. Translation: CASSPLSLLAGVLPPFF.

This clone was counted many times. CDR3 sequence (DNA): TGTGCCAGCAGTGGGAGCATTAGGTCTAATGAAAAACTGTTTTTT. Its translation: CASSGSIRSNEKLFF. This chain links TRBV6-1 with TRBJ1-4; D is undetermined. Germline assignment: CDR1 MNHNS and CDR2 SASEGT. The V end was cut by 4 bases, the J end by 3 bases, with 12 bases between. The CDR3 totals 15 residues.

The chain links TRBV19 to TRBJ2-7, with D possibly TRBD1 on 6 matching bases. Germline V gives CDR1 LNHDA, CDR2 SQIVND (reference sequence). The CDR3 consists of 14 residues. The V end was cut by 5 bases, the J end by 0 bases, with 11 bases between. DNA for the CDR3: TGTGCCAGTAGTGGTGGACAGAGCTCCTACGAGCAGTACTTC. Translation gives CASSGGQSSYEQYF.

This clone was counted a few times. The rearrangement joins TRBV29-1 to TRBJ2-1; maybe TRBD1 (7 bases). Germline lookup yields CDR1 SQVTM and CDR2 ANQGSEA. The CDR3 is made up of 13 amino acids. Trimming removed 5 bases at V and 7 bases at J, with 15 bases between. CDR3 nucleotide sequence: TGCAGCGTTTCAAACCAGGGGGGAAATGAGCAGTTCTTC. This codes for CSVSNQGGNEQFF.

This chain connects TRBV5-6 to TRBJ2-2; 7 bases match TRBD2. The junction had 6 bases not matched to a gene; V was cut back by 4 bases and J by 3 bases. The germline gives CDR1 SGHDT, CDR2 YYEEEE. The CDR3 loop spans 15 amino acids. DNA for the CDR3: TGTGCCAGCAGCCCCGTGGGGGGGGACACCGGGGAGCTGTTTTTT. Translated: CASSPVGGDTGELFF.

About this clone: Its ends do not fully match the called genes, so a read error is possible. V usage is TRBV14 and J usage is TRBJ2-7; a weak D match, TRBD1 (6 bases). The CDR3 runs to 12 residues. Germline-derived CDR1 and CDR2 are SGHDN and FVKESK. The DNA for the CDR3 is TGTGCCAGCAGCCAAAGTAAGAGCGGACAGCTCTTC. It yields the protein CASSQSKSGQLF.

As regards this clone: The same CDR3 is also encoded by other DNA sequences in this sample. The CDR3 coding sequence is TGTGCCAGCAGCTTACGTGCGAGGGAGCAGTACTTC. Its protein is CASSLRAREQYF. The chain carries TRBV5-6 and TRBJ2-7; D is ambiguous. Trimming shortened V by 2 bases and J by 7 bases, and 10 bases separated the two germline ends. Germline-derived CDR1 and CDR2 are SGHDT and YYEEEE. The CDR3 consists of 12 residues.

The J gene is TRBJ1-1, the V gene TRBV2; 9 bases map to TRBD1. From germline, CDR1 is SNHLY and CDR2 FYNNEI. CDR3 length equals 14 residues. With V trimmed by 7 bases and J by 4 bases, 7 bases remained unmatched. DNA of the CDR3: TGTGCCAGCACTCGGATGACAGGGGGCACTGAAGCTTTCTTT. Translating gives CASTRMTGGTEAFF.

CDR3 sequence (DNA): TGTGCCAGCAGCTTACCTAGCGGGAGGAAGGGTCAAGAGACCCAGTACTTC. Translating it yields CASSLPSGRKGQETQYF. The chain joins TRBV11-3 to TRBJ2-5, with 11 positions matching TRBD2. V was clipped by 2 bases and J by 2 bases; unmatched bases: 7. The CDR3 sequence is 17 residues long. Germline CDR1 SGHNT, CDR2 YENEEA.

This chain links TRBV11-1 with TRBJ2-7; TRBD1 matches 7 bases. The germline V gene encodes CDR1 SGHAT and CDR2 FQDESV (reference sequence). J gave up 0 bases and V 5 bases, and 13 bases lay outside the gene matches. The CDR3 has 17 residues. In DNA, the CDR3 is TGTGCCAGCAGCCCCGCATATGGGACAGCGAGCTCCTACGAGCAGTACTTC. Its translation: CASSPAYGTASSYEQYF.

The CDR3 DNA follows: TGTGCCAGTAGTATGGTTCCGGGACAGAGCAATTCACCCCTCCACTTT. It specifies CASSMVPGQSNSPLHF. This chain joins TRBV19 and TRBJ1-6, with 7 bases lining up with TRBD1. The CDR3 is made up of 16 amino acids. V lost 3 bases to trimming and J lost 7 bases; unmatched junction nucleotides: 9. CDR1 and CDR2 from the germline V gene are LNHDA and SQIVND (reference sequence).

The chain joins TRBV15 to TRBJ2-1; 11 bases match TRBD2. V lost 1 base and J lost 1; bases outside the gene matches: 3. CDR3 size: 17 residues. Germline values: CDR1 LNHNV, CDR2 YYDKDF (reference sequence). The CDR3 nucleotides read TGTGCCACCAGCAGAGGGATAGCGGGAGGGTCCTACAATGAGCAGTTCTTC. It translates to CATSRGIAGGSYNEQFF.

The rearrangement links TRBV29-1 to TRBJ2-5; D possibly corresponds to TRBD1 (6 bases). The CDR3 consists of 16 residues. The ends were cut back, 4 bases at V and 6 bases at J, with 24 bases in the middle. The germline V gene has CDR1 SQVTM and CDR2 ANQGSEA. CDR3 nucleotide sequence: TGCAGCGTTGGCCCTCCCCTGGTGGGGGCTGCAAAGACCCAGTACTTC. Amino acid sequence: CSVGPPLVGAAKTQYF.

This chain connects TRBV6-6 to TRBJ2-1, with 8 bases that match TRBD2. The CDR3 contains 15 residues. V was pared by 7 bases and J by 11 bases, with 16 bases of the junction left unmatched. Germline lookup yields CDR1 MNHNY and CDR2 SVGAGI (reference sequence). CDR3 amino acids: CASNPSGLGVDKQFF. The CDR3 bases are TGTGCCAGCAACCCTTCGGGACTAGGCGTTGATAAGCAGTTCTTC.

This clone was found a few times. The V call is TRBV6-5, the J call TRBJ2-1; TRBD2 might be the D (6 bases). In germline, CDR1 is MNHEY, CDR2 SVGAGI. This CDR3 comprises 14 residues. The V end lost 7 bases, the J end lost 7 bases, and 17 bases lay between the germline ends. CDR3 in DNA: TGTGCCAGCACCGCCGGGAGTTTAATAAATGAGCAGTTCTTC. As protein: CASTAGSLINEQFF.

CDR3 nucleotides: TGTGCCAGCAGCTTGCAGGGGGCGACGTACAATGAGCAGTTCTTC. Translating gives CASSLQGATYNEQFF. The chain combines TRBV11-1 with TRBJ2-1; 8 nucleotides align to TRBD1. Germline CDR1 SGHAT, CDR2 FQDESV (reference sequence). The CDR3 covers 15 residues. The V and J ends lost 3 bases and 4 bases, in that order; junction bases with no gene match: 5.

The rearrangement joins TRBV6-1 to TRBJ1-5, with a possible D match to TRBD1 (6 bases). The CDR3 runs to 15 residues. V was pared by 5 bases and J by 0 bases, with 11 bases between. Looked up from germline, CDR1 is MNHNS and CDR2 is SASEGT. Written as DNA, the CDR3 is TGTGCCAGCAGTCCAACAGGGATTAGCAATCAGCCCCAGCATTTT. Its translation: CASSPTGISNQPQHF.

The gene calls are TRBV5-5 and TRBJ2-7, with a tentative D call TRBD2 (5 bases). The CDR3 loop spans 12 amino acids. Per germline, CDR1 SGHKS and CDR2 YYEKEE (reference sequence). V was clipped by 1 base and J by 3 bases, with 5 bases between them. The CDR3 sequence is CASSLRGYEQYF. The CDR3 nucleotides read TGTGCCAGCAGCTTGCGGGGCTACGAGCAGTACTTC.

CDR3 sequence (DNA): TGTGCCAGCAGCCCGCGTCCGGGATTGAACACTGAAGCTTTCTTT. Its protein is CASSPRPGLNTEAFF. The chain employs TRBV14 and TRBJ1-1; D gene uncertain. CDR3 size: 15 residues. The germline V gene encodes CDR1 SGHDN and CDR2 FVKESK. The germline V and J ends were trimmed by 4 bases and 0 bases, with 12 bases remaining between them. The complete variable domain, with remaining parts taken from reference TRBV14 and TRBJ1-1, reads EAGVTQFPSHSVIEKGQTVTLRCDPISGHDNLYWYRRVMGKEIKFLLHFVKESKQDESGMPNNRFLAERTGGTYSTLKVQPAELEDSGVYFCASSPRPGLNTEAFFGQGTRLTVV.